These T cell receptor beta chains were read from a single sample in a study of neurological immune-mediated disorders. MiXCR, applied by TCRdb to the 5' RACE reads, yields one record per CDR3 protein. The data contain roughly 75,000 distinct CDR3 sequences, 2% to 3% of them seen just once; the ten biggest clones take up about 1%. The source material was PBMCs. Source of these receptors: a woman between 25 and 40 years old with multiple sclerosis. Both conserved end residues are part of each CDR3. Each record gives: D gene, clone size, V gene, J gene, CDR3 DNA, CDR3 protein. The D gene is left open where the match is weak. Not all rows give a size; the values are once, few, many and, for expanded clones, a class.

d_gene: TRBD1
abundance: many
v_gene: TRBV7-9
j_gene: TRBJ1-6
CDR3nt: TGTGCCAGCAGCTCACGTGGGGGGACAGACAATTCACCCCTCCACTTT
CDR3aa: CASSSRGGTDNSPLHF

d_gene: TRBD2
abundance: many
v_gene: TRBV6-4
j_gene: TRBJ2-1
CDR3nt: TGTGCCAGCAGTGAAGGGACTAGCGGCTACAATGAGCAGTTCTTC
CDR3aa: CASSEGTSGYNEQFF

d_gene: NA
abundance: many
v_gene: TRBV12-3/TRBV12-4
j_gene: TRBJ1-5
CDR3nt: TGTGCCAGCAATCTACAGGAGGATCAGCCCCAGCATTTT
CDR3aa: CASNLQEDQPQHF

d_gene: NA
abundance: many
v_gene: TRBV7-2
j_gene: TRBJ1-1
CDR3nt: TGTGCCAGCACCCTCTCCCCTCGGATAGGTGAAGCTTTCTTT
CDR3aa: CASTLSPRIGEAFF

d_gene: NA
abundance: NA
v_gene: TRBV13
j_gene: TRBJ1-2
CDR3nt: TGTGCCAGCAGCTCACCCACTGGGATAAACTATGGCTACACCTTC
CDR3aa: CASSSPTGINYGYTF

d_gene: NA
abundance: many
v_gene: TRBV4-3
j_gene: TRBJ1-1
CDR3nt: TGCGCCAGCAGCCAAGGGCGGCCCAACACTGAAGCTTTCTTT
CDR3aa: CASSQGRPNTEAFF

d_gene: TRBD2
abundance: many
v_gene: TRBV5-1
j_gene: TRBJ2-1
CDR3nt: TGCGCCAGCAGCTTGTTTCTGTCTAGCGGGATGGGGTCCTACAATGAGCAGTTCTTC
CDR3aa: CASSLFLSSGMGSYNEQFF

d_gene: NA
abundance: many
v_gene: TRBV20-1
j_gene: TRBJ2-5
CDR3nt: TGCAGTGCTCAAAAAAGACAAGACCATCAAGAGACCCAGTACTTC
CDR3aa: CSAQKRQDHQETQYF

d_gene: NA
abundance: many
v_gene: TRBV7-2
j_gene: TRBJ2-6
CDR3nt: TGTGCCAGCAGCTTAGCAGTTGGTGCTTCTGGGGCCAACGTCCTGACTTTC
CDR3aa: CASSLAVGASGANVLTF

d_gene: TRBD1
abundance: many
v_gene: TRBV27
j_gene: TRBJ2-7
CDR3nt: TGTGCCAGCGGGACAGGGAGTTACGAGCAGTACTTC
CDR3aa: CASGTGSYEQYF

d_gene: NA
abundance: many
v_gene: TRBV20-1
j_gene: TRBJ2-5
CDR3nt: TGCAGTGCCCGGGGAGGAGCGGGACATCAAGAGACCCAGTACTTC
CDR3aa: CSARGGAGHQETQYF

d_gene: NA
abundance: many
v_gene: TRBV20-1
j_gene: TRBJ1-3
CDR3nt: TGCAGTGCTAGATCCGGAAACACCATATATTTT
CDR3aa: CSARSGNTIYF

d_gene: NA
abundance: many
v_gene: TRBV6-1
j_gene: TRBJ1-2
CDR3nt: TGTGCCAGCAGTGAAGCGCAGGGAGGAGACTATGGCTACACCTTC
CDR3aa: CASSEAQGGDYGYTF

d_gene: TRBD2
abundance: many
v_gene: TRBV20-1
j_gene: TRBJ2-7
CDR3nt: TGCAGTGCTAGAGATCTGGTAGCGGGAGACTACGAGCAGTACTTC
CDR3aa: CSARDLVAGDYEQYF

d_gene: NA
abundance: many
v_gene: TRBV5-1
j_gene: TRBJ2-1
CDR3nt: TGCGCCAGCAGCTTGGCCGATCCAGTCTACAATGAGCAGTTCTTC
CDR3aa: CASSLADPVYNEQFF

d_gene: TRBD2
abundance: many
v_gene: TRBV20-1
j_gene: TRBJ2-1
CDR3nt: TGCAGTGCTAGAGAAGGCAGCGGGAGATTTAGGAATGAGCAGTTCTTC
CDR3aa: CSAREGSGRFRNEQFF

d_gene: NA
abundance: many
v_gene: TRBV7-2
j_gene: TRBJ2-7
CDR3nt: TGTGCCAGCAGCTTAGTCGGTGTAGGGGTCGGGCAGTACTTC
CDR3aa: CASSLVGVGVGQYF

d_gene: TRBD2
abundance: many
v_gene: TRBV18
j_gene: TRBJ2-1
CDR3nt: TGTGCCAGCTCACCCCCTAGCGGGAGGGGTGATGAGCAGTTCTTC
CDR3aa: CASSPPSGRGDEQFF

d_gene: TRBD1
abundance: many
v_gene: TRBV29-1
j_gene: TRBJ1-1
CDR3nt: TGCAGCTTTTCCGGGACAGGGGGAACTGAAGCTTTCTTT
CDR3aa: CSFSGTGGTEAFF

d_gene: NA
abundance: many
v_gene: TRBV27
j_gene: TRBJ2-1
CDR3nt: TGTGCCAGCAGTTTATCTAGGGGCAATGAGCAGTTCTTC
CDR3aa: CASSLSRGNEQFF

d_gene: TRBD2
abundance: many
v_gene: TRBV27
j_gene: TRBJ2-2
CDR3nt: TGTGCCAGCAGCTTAACTAGCGGGAGTTACACCGGGGAGCTGTTTTTT
CDR3aa: CASSLTSGSYTGELFF

d_gene: TRBD2
abundance: many
v_gene: TRBV28
j_gene: TRBJ2-5
CDR3nt: TGTGCCAGCAGTTTAGCGGGGACTAGCGGGAGGGAGACCCAGTACTTC
CDR3aa: CASSLAGTSGRETQYF

d_gene: TRBD2
abundance: many
v_gene: TRBV6-2/TRBV6-3
j_gene: TRBJ2-3
CDR3nt: TGTGCCAGCAGTTACTCGCGGGAGCCCCAGTATTTT
CDR3aa: CASSYSREPQYF

d_gene: NA
abundance: many
v_gene: TRBV21-1
j_gene: TRBJ1-2
CDR3nt: TGTGCCAGCAGCAGGAAGGACAGGGGTAATGGCTACACCTTC
CDR3aa: CASSRKDRGNGYTF

d_gene: TRBD2
abundance: many
v_gene: TRBV4-3
j_gene: TRBJ2-7
CDR3nt: TGCGCCAGCAGCCAAGGACTAGCGGGGAGGAGGGGCCCCGAGCAGTACTTC
CDR3aa: CASSQGLAGRRGPEQYF

d_gene: NA
abundance: few
v_gene: TRBV7-9
j_gene: TRBJ2-3
CDR3nt: TGTGCCAGCATCCATCCCGCGGGATCCACAGATACGCAGTATTTT
CDR3aa: CASIHPAGSTDTQYF

d_gene: NA
abundance: many
v_gene: TRBV20-1
j_gene: TRBJ2-1
CDR3nt: TGCAGTGCTAGCGGTGCAGCGAGCTCCTACAATGAGCAGTTCTTC
CDR3aa: CSASGAASSYNEQFF

d_gene: NA
abundance: many
v_gene: TRBV12-3/TRBV12-4
j_gene: TRBJ2-3
CDR3nt: TGTGCCAGCAGTGGGCAGGGGATTCGACCAGATACGCAGTATTTT
CDR3aa: CASSGQGIRPDTQYF

d_gene: TRBD2
abundance: many
v_gene: TRBV30
j_gene: TRBJ2-3
CDR3nt: TGTGCCTGGGCCCGGGGACTAGCGGGAGGACCAGATACGCAGTATTTT
CDR3aa: CAWARGLAGGPDTQYF

d_gene: NA
abundance: many
v_gene: TRBV6-6
j_gene: TRBJ1-1
CDR3nt: TGTGCCAGCAGCCGCGGACAACAGAACACTGAAGCTTTCTTT
CDR3aa: CASSRGQQNTEAFF